The entry that follows covers one T cell receptor (beta chain) sequence. As yet, its antigen is unknown. The length of the CDR3 is 13 residues. Germline V CDR1 and CDR2: SGHRS, YFSETQ. Trimming took 7 bases from V and 6 from J, leaving 14 bases between them. This sample was included in a study of a mutant IDH1 vaccine in newly diagnosed glioma. Whole-study context: All eight of the vaccinations patients received fell in weeks 1, 3, 5, 7, 11, 15, 19 and 23.

As for time point: week 11, during vaccination. One vaccine dose held 300 ug of mutant IDH1 20-mer peptide and came with topical imiquimod. Each donor presented with a new WHO grade 3 or 4 astrocytoma that tested IDH1-mutant and showed ATRX loss. Data came from immunoSEQ multiplex PCR; TCRdb stores just in-frame clones and leaves some out. Of fewer than 75,000 clones in the sample, approximately 88% were seen once. Study conclusions and caveats: Pseudoprogression seemed unlinked to shifts in top peripheral T cell clonotypes. Vaccination elicited immune responses in roughly 92% of patients.

V usage is TRBV5-1 and J usage is TRBJ1-5, with TRBD1 as a possible D gene (5 bases). The clonotype was recovered from a woman aged 45-65 years with glioma. The specimen was PBMCs, collected from a glioma patient whose treatment included an IDH1 peptide vaccine. This CDR3 reads CASRQGIRQPQHF. CDR3 coding DNA: TGCGCCAGCCGCCAGGGTATACGTCAGCCCCAGCATTTT.